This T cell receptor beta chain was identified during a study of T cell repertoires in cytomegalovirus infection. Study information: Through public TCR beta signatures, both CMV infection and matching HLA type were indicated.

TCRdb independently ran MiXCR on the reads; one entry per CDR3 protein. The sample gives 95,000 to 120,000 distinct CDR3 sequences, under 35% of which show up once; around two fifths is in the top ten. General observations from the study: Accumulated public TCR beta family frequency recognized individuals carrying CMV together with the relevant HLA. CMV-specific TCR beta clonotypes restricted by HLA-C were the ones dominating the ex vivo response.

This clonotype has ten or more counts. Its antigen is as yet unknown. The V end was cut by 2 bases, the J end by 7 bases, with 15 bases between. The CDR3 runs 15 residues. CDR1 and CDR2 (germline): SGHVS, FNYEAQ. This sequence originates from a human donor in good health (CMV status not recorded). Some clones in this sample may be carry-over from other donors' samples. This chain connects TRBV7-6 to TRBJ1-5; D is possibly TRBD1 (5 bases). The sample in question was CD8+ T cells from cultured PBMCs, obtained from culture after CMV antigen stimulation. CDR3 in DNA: TGTGCCAGCAGCTTACTGTCGGGGTCAGGGCAGCCCCAGCATTTT. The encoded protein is CASSLLSGSGQPQHF.